The sequence of this TCR beta chain was determined in a study of shared clonotypes between healthy human individuals. Study conclusions and caveats: The generation probabilities recorded for non-shared clonotypes fell below those of clonotypes shared by all four donors. The study found about 5% of naive CD4 clonotypes shared across a few donors. It was only blood that was sampled, and tissue repertoires likely differ.

It was across several immunoSEQ plates that each subset's genomic DNA was evenly split. Profiled with immunoSEQ multiplex PCR; TCRdb holds only in-frame clones, not every one. The table lists around 88,000 clones, approximately 75% of them singletons. The CDR3 is made up of 15 amino acids. The germline V gene has CDR1 MDHEN and CDR2 SYDVKM. Trimming pared 7 bases from V and 2 bases from J, leaving 14 bases between. This clone was observed a few times. Its antigen remains unidentified. The source is a man aged 25 to 40 in good health. The material sequenced was memory CD8+ T cells sorted from blood. Subset of the sample: CD45RO+ cells pooled with CCR7-negative TemRA cells. The chain links TRBV28 to TRBJ2-2, with D uncertain. CDR3: CASTTLTTNTGELFF. CDR3 bases: TGTGCCAGCACCACACTAACCACCAACACCGGGGAGCTGTTTTTT. The complete variable domain, with remaining parts taken from reference TRBV28 and TRBJ2-2, reads DVKVTQSSRYLVKRTGEKVFLECVQDMDHENMFWYRQDPGLGLRLIYFSYDVKMKEKGDIPEGYSVSREKKERFSLILESASTNQTSMYLCASTTLTTNTGELFFGEGSRLTVL.